These T cell receptor beta chains were read from a single sample in a study of blood T cell repertoires in COVID-19. The table came from immunoSEQ multiplex PCR; TCRdb's copy has only in-frame clones and leaves some out. Altogether 110,000 to 150,000 clones are present, more than 85% being singletons, with the ten largest covering under 3%. Sequencing was done on a sample of peripheral blood. The receptors originated from a man in his fifties or sixties with active or convalescent COVID-19. The CDR3 runs from the conserved cysteine through the conserved F or W. Fields, in order: J gene, clone size, D gene, V gene, CDR3 protein, CDR3 DNA. The D gene is left open where the match is weak. A clone size is listed for some rows: how often the clone was seen (once, few, many), or a class if it is expanded.

TRBJ1-1	.	TRBD1	TRBV6-2/TRBV6-3	CASSRDRGVEAFF	TGTGCCAGCAGTCGGGACAGGGGTGTTGAAGCTTTCTTT
TRBJ2-3	.	.	TRBV7-9	CASSLAGQGSDTQYF	TGTGCCAGCAGCTTAGCGGGGCAGGGATCAGATACGCAGTATTTT
TRBJ2-7	.	TRBD2	TRBV7-3	CASRYRLAGTYEQYF	TGTGCCAGCAGGTACCGACTAGCGGGGACCTACGAGCAGTACTTC
TRBJ2-7	.	TRBD2	TRBV10-3	CAISGTTYYEQYF	TGTGCCATCTCGGGGACTACTTACTACGAGCAGTACTTC
TRBJ1-1	.	TRBD1	TRBV7-2	CASSSWTGGNTEAFF	TGTGCCAGCAGCTCATGGACAGGGGGGAACACTGAAGCTTTCTTT
TRBJ2-2	once	.	TRBV24-1	CATSDWGGGGHNTGELFF	TGTGCCACCAGTGATTGGGGGGGCGGGGGCCACAACACCGGGGAGCTGTTTTTT
TRBJ1-2	.	TRBD1	TRBV28	CASRDRIYGYTF	TGTGCCAGCAGGGACAGGATCTATGGCTACACCTTC
TRBJ2-1	.	TRBD2	TRBV10-3	CAISEGLAGVDEQFF	TGTGCCATCAGTGAGGGACTAGCGGGAGTAGATGAGCAGTTCTTC
TRBJ1-1	few	.	TRBV2	CASSLYQTEAFF	TGTGCCAGCAGTTTGTACCAGACTGAAGCTTTCTTT
TRBJ2-2	.	.	TRBV7-3	CASSPTTNTGELFF	TGTGCCAGCAGCCCAACTACGAACACCGGGGAGCTGTTTTTT
TRBJ2-3	.	TRBD1	TRBV18	CASSPPGQAADTQYF	TGTGCCAGCTCACCGCCGGGACAGGCTGCAGATACGCAGTATTTT
TRBJ1-5	.	.	TRBV11-2	CASSLDNGWNQPQHF	TGTGCCAGCAGCTTAGATAACGGGTGGAATCAGCCCCAGCATTTT
TRBJ1-2	.	.	TRBV4-3	CASSHHNRNGYTF	TGCGCCAGCAGCCACCATAACAGGAATGGCTACACCTTC
TRBJ2-5	.	TRBD2	TRBV3-1/TRBV3-2	CASSQGRGAIVTQYF	TGTGCCAGCAGCCAGGGGCGGGGGGCTATAGTTACCCAGTACTTC
TRBJ2-7	.	TRBD1	TRBV10-3	CAIQGGSSYEQYF	TGTGCCATCCAAGGGGGCAGTTCCTACGAGCAGTACTTC
TRBJ2-7	.	.	TRBV3-1/TRBV3-2	CASSQQAREQYF	TGTGCCAGCAGCCAACAGGCAAGGGAGCAGTACTTC
TRBJ1-1	.	.	TRBV7-2	CASSLGTGRYTEAFF	TGTGCCAGCAGCTTAGGTACAGGAAGATACACTGAAGCTTTCTTT
TRBJ2-1	.	.	TRBV6-5	CASSYSTGMSNNEQFF	TGTGCCAGCAGTTACTCGACAGGCATGAGTAACAATGAGCAGTTCTTC
TRBJ2-5	once	TRBD1	TRBV4-3	CASSHTDRGQETQYF	TGCGCCAGCAGCCACACGGACAGGGGCCAAGAGACCCAGTACTTC
TRBJ1-6	.	.	TRBV6-1	CASSELLGGSPLHF	TGTGCCAGCAGTGAACTTCTCGGGGGTTCACCCCTCCACTTT
TRBJ1-6	.	.	TRBV7-2	CASSPDRHRSPLHF	TGTGCCAGCAGCCCAGACAGGCACCGTTCACCCCTCCACTTT
TRBJ2-3	.	TRBD2	TRBV5-1	CASSFSGGTTDTQYF	TGCGCCAGCAGCTTCAGCGGGGGGACTACAGATACGCAGTATTTT
TRBJ1-2	.	TRBD1	TRBV7-9	CASSGGQGFYGYTF	TGTGCCAGCAGCGGAGGACAGGGGTTCTATGGCTACACCTTC
TRBJ2-1	.	TRBD1	TRBV30	CAWRLGQSSYNEQFF	TGTGCCTGGAGACTGGGACAGAGCTCCTACAATGAGCAGTTCTTC
TRBJ2-7	.	.	TRBV28	CASSLQDTYEQYF	TGTGCCAGCAGCTTACAGGATACCTACGAGCAGTACTTC
TRBJ2-3	.	TRBD2	TRBV7-2	CASSPGLAGGGDTQYF	TGTGCCAGCAGCCCGGGACTAGCGGGAGGGGGAGATACGCAGTATTTT
TRBJ1-5	.	.	TRBV28	CASRAGYSNQPQHF	TGTGCCAGCAGGGCAGGGTATAGCAATCAGCCCCAGCATTTT
TRBJ2-1	.	TRBD2	TRBV19	CASSRALAGGGNEQFF	TGTGCCAGTAGTCGCGCGCTAGCGGGGGGAGGGAATGAGCAGTTCTTC
TRBJ1-1	.	TRBD1	TRBV19	CASSMTGLRTEAFF	TGTGCCAGTAGTATGACAGGGCTGCGCACTGAAGCTTTCTTT
TRBJ2-1	.	.	TRBV3-1/TRBV3-2	CASSLGGEQFF	TGTGCCAGCAGCTTGGGAGGTGAGCAGTTCTTC
TRBJ2-7	once	TRBD2	TRBV7-9	CASSLGSGSDREQYF	TGTGCCAGCAGCTTGGGAAGCGGGAGCGACAGGGAGCAGTACTTC
TRBJ2-7	.	TRBD2	TRBV3-1/TRBV3-2	CASSQWGGEQYF	TGTGCCAGCAGCCAATGGGGGGGAGAGCAGTACTTC
TRBJ2-2	.	TRBD1	TRBV2	CASSPRGTGNTGELFF	TGTGCCAGCAGTCCCAGGGGGACGGGGAACACCGGGGAGCTGTTTTTT
TRBJ1-1	.	.	TRBV6-2/TRBV6-3	CASSYSIETRAFF	TGTGCCAGCAGTTACTCGATAGAGACAAGAGCTTTCTTT
TRBJ2-2	.	.	TRBV30	CAWRTGNTGELFF	TGTGCCTGGAGAACAGGGAACACCGGGGAGCTGTTTTTT
TRBJ1-2	.	TRBD1	TRBV5-1	CASSPRPTGINDGYTF	TGCGCCAGCAGCCCCCGCCCGACAGGGATTAACGATGGCTACACCTTC
TRBJ2-5	.	TRBD1	TRBV5-1	CASSYGTGSGETQYF	TGCGCCAGCAGCTACGGGACAGGGAGCGGAGAGACCCAGTACTTC
TRBJ1-1	.	.	TRBV30	CAWGTGWERAFF	TGTGCCTGGGGCACAGGGTGGGAGAGAGCTTTCTTT
TRBJ1-4	once	.	TRBV7-6	CASSRGEKLFF	TGTGCCAGCAGCCGGGGTGAAAAACTGTTTTTT
TRBJ1-5	.	.	TRBV4-1	CASSQEGPGGPQHF	TGCGCCAGCAGCCAAGAAGGGCCGGGGGGGCCCCAGCATTTT
TRBJ2-1	.	.	TRBV18	CASSPVGGRGGEQFF	TGTGCCAGCTCCCCAGTTGGGGGCCGGGGTGGTGAGCAGTTCTTC
TRBJ2-7	.	.	TRBV5-8	CASSSAYEQYF	TGTGCCAGCAGCTCGGCCTACGAGCAGTACTTC